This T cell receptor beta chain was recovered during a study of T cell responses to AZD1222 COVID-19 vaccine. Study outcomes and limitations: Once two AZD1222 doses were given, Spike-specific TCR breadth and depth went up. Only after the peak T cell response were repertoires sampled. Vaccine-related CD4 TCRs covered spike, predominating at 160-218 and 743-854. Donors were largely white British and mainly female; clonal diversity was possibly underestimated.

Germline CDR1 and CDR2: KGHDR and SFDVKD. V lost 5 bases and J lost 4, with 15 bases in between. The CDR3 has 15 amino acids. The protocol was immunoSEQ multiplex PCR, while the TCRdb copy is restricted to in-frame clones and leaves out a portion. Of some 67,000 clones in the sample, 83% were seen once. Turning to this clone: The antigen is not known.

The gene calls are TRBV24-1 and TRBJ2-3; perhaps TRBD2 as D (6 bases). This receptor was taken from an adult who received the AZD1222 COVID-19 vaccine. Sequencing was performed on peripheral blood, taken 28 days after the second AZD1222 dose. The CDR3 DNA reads TGTGCCACCAGTGGCGGGACGCTAGGCTCAGATACGCAGTATTTT. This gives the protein CATSGGTLGSDTQYF.